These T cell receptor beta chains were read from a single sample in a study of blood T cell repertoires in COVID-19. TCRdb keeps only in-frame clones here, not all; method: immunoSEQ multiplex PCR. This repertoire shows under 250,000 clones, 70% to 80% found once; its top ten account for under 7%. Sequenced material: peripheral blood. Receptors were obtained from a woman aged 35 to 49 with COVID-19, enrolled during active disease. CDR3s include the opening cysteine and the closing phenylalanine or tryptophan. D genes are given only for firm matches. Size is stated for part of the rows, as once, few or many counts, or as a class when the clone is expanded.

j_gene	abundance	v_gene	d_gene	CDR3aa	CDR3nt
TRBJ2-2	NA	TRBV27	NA	CASTPTPRGITGELFF	TGTGCCAGCACACCCACCCCCCGCGGAATCACCGGGGAGCTGTTTTTT
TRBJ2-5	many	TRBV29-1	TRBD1	CSVEVGTGGETQYF	TGCAGCGTTGAAGTGGGGACAGGGGGAGAGACCCAGTACTTC
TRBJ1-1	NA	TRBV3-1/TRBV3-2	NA	CASSQSTGRKEAFF	TGTGCCAGCAGCCAATCGACAGGCCGCAAGGAAGCTTTCTTT
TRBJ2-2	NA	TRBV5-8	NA	CASRAGQLVTGELFF	TGTGCCAGTAGGGCGGGACAGCTCGTCACCGGGGAGCTGTTTTTT
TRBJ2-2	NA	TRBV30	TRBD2	CAWSLGLATAGELFF	TGTGCCTGGAGTCTGGGACTAGCGACTGCCGGGGAGCTGTTTTTT
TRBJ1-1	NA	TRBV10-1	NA	CASSDTGYTEAFF	TGCGCCAGCAGTGATACAGGCTACACTGAAGCTTTCTTT
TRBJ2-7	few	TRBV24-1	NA	CATSDSKTPPYEQYF	TGTGCCACCAGTGATTCTAAGACACCGCCCTACGAGCAGTACTTC
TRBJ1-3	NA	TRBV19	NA	CASSISVWGNTIYF	TGTGCCAGTAGTATTTCGGTGTGGGGAAACACCATATATTTT
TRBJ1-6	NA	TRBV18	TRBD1	CASSATGADSPLHF	TGTGCCAGCTCAGCTACAGGGGCTGATTCACCCCTCCACTTT
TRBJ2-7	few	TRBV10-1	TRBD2	CASLPTSNPYEQYF	TGCGCCAGCCTCCCGACTAGCAACCCCTACGAGCAGTACTTC
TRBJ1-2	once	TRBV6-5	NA	CASTLIRAGYGYTF	TGTGCCAGCACCCTTATAAGGGCGGGCTATGGCTACACCTTC
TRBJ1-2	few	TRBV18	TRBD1	CASSLSGTGAPSPTF	TGTGCCAGCTCACTATCCGGGACAGGGGCCCCTAGTCCCACCTTC
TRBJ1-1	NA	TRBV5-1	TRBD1	CASSSGQGLEAFF	TGCGCCAGCAGCTCTGGACAGGGTCTTGAAGCTTTCTTT
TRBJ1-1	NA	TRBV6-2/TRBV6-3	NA	CASSNDFRGEAFF	TGTGCCAGCAGTAACGACTTCCGGGGTGAAGCTTTCTTT
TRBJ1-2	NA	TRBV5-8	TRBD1	CASSLETGNYGYTF	TGTGCCAGCAGCTTGGAGACAGGGAACTATGGCTACACCTTC
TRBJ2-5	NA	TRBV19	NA	CASSSGGAGETQYF	TGTGCCAGTAGTAGCGGCGGGGCCGGGGAGACCCAGTACTTC
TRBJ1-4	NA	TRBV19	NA	CASSRAGNEKLFF	TGTGCCAGTAGTAGGGCAGGGAATGAAAAACTGTTTTTT
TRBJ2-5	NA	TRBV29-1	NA	CSVGGDSEETQYF	TGCAGCGTTGGGGGTGACAGCGAAGAGACCCAGTACTTC
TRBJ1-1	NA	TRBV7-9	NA	CASSSLREAFF	TGTGCCAGCAGCTCCTTGAGAGAAGCTTTCTTT
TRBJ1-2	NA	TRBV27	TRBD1	CASTKDRGLYGYTF	TGTGCCAGCACCAAGGACAGGGGGCTCTATGGCTACACCTTC
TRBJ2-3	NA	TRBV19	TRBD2	CASSTFGTSGPTDTQYF	TGTGCCAGTAGTACGTTCGGGACTAGCGGTCCCACAGATACGCAGTATTTT
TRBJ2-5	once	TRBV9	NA	CASSVDGGYVETQYF	TGTGCCAGCAGCGTAGACGGGGGTTATGTGGAGACCCAGTACTTC
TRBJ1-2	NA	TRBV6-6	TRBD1	CASSRQGGNGYTF	TGTGCCAGCAGTCGACAGGGAGGGAATGGCTACACCTTC
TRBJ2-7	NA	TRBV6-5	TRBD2	CASSRNPSGQYEQYF	TGTGCCAGCAGCCGAAACCCTAGCGGGCAATACGAGCAGTACTTC
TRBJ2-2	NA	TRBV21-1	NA	CASSKRGTGELFF	TGTGCCAGCAGCAAAAGGGGGACCGGGGAGCTGTTTTTT
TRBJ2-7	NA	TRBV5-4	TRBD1	CASSLVGGRSYEQYF	TGTGCCAGCAGCTTGGTAGGGGGCCGTTCCTACGAGCAGTACTTC
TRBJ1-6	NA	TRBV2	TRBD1	CASSMTGTENNSPLHF	TGTGCCAGCAGTATGACAGGGACTGAAAATAATTCACCCCTCCACTTT
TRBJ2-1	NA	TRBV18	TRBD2	CASSTLAGDHNEQFF	TGTGCCAGCTCCACACTAGCGGGGGACCACAATGAGCAGTTCTTC
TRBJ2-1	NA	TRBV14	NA	CASSQAVFEQFF	TGTGCCAGCAGCCAAGCAGTATTTGAGCAGTTCTTC
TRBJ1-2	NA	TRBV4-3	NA	CASSQDSQGRDGYTF	TGCGCCAGCAGCCAAGATAGTCAGGGAAGGGATGGCTACACCTTC
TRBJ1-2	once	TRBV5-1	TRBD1	CASSLQAQGAEGYTF	TGCGCCAGCAGCTTGCAAGCTCAGGGGGCAGAGGGCTACACCTTC
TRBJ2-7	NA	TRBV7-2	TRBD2	CASSIAGTSAYEQYF	TGTGCCAGCAGCATCGCCGGGACTAGCGCCTACGAGCAGTACTTC
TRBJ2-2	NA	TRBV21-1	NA	CASSLKLDTGLTGELFF	TGTGCCAGCAGTTTGAAATTAGACACAGGCTTGACCGGGGAGCTGTTTTTT
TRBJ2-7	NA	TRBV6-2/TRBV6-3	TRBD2	CASSDLAGSSYEQYF	TGTGCCAGCAGTGATCTAGCGGGAAGCTCCTACGAGCAGTACTTC
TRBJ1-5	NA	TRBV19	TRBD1	CATYSGQGGNQPQHF	TGTGCCACCTATTCGGGACAGGGGGGCAATCAGCCCCAGCATTTT
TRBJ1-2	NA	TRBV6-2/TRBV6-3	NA	CASSFGLEGYGYTF	TGTGCCAGCAGTTTTGGGCTGGAAGGCTATGGCTACACCTTC
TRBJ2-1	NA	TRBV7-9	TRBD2	CASSLVAGEPVYNEQFF	TGTGCCAGCAGCTTAGTAGCGGGAGAACCCGTCTACAATGAGCAGTTCTTC
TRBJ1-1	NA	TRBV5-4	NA	CASSLGFAENTEAFF	TGTGCCAGCAGCTTGGGGTTCGCGGAGAACACTGAAGCTTTCTTT
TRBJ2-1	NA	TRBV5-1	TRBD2	CASSFGLAGGSSYNEQFF	TGCGCCAGCAGCTTCGGACTAGCGGGAGGAAGCTCCTACAATGAGCAGTTCTTC
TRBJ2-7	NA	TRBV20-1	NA	CSASRTYEQYF	TGCAGTGCTAGCAGGACCTACGAGCAGTACTTC
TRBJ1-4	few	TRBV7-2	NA	CASNIGSNEKLFF	TGTGCCAGCAATATCGGTTCGAATGAAAAACTGTTTTTT
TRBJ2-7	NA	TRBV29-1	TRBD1	CSVGGGQGVGEQYF	TGCAGCGTTGGAGGGGGACAGGGTGTGGGCGAGCAGTACTTC
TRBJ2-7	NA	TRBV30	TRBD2	CAWRRLAEQYF	TGTGCCTGGAGAAGACTAGCCGAGCAGTACTTC
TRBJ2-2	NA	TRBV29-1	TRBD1	CSGSGGTGELFF	TGCAGCGGGTCAGGGGGCACCGGGGAGCTGTTTTTT